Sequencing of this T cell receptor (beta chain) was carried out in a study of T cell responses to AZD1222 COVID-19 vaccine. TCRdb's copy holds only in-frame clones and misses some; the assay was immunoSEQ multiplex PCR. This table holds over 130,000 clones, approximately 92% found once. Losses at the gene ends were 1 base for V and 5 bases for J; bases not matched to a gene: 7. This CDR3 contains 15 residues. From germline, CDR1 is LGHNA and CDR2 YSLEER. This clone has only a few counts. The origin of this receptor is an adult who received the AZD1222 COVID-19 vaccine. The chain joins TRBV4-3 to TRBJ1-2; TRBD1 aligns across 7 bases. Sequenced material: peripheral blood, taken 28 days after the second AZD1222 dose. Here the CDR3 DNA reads TGCGCCAGCAGCCAAGGGGGGGACAGAGAGTATGGCTACACCTTC. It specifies CASSQGGDREYGYTF.